The table lists the clone carrying this TCR beta chain with a few counts. In the same sample, other DNA sequences code for this CDR3. These data come from a study of cytomegalovirus exposure and HLA in healthy donors. PCR was performed using 60 Vbeta and 13 Jbeta primers. Produced via immunoSEQ multiplex PCR; TCRdb's table is partial and in-frame only. This sample yields approximately 82,000 clones, of which roughly a tenth are seen a single time; about 24% belongs to the top ten. The germline V gene encodes CDR1 SGHNT and CDR2 YENEEA. The germline V and J ends were trimmed by 1 base and 4 bases, with 4 bases remaining between them. The CDR3 is 12 residues long.

This TCR was sampled from a man in his sixties in good health and CMV-seropositive. This chain uses TRBV11-3 with TRBJ2-5; D call uncertain. Sequencing was carried out using PBMCs. CDR3: CASSLGRETQYF. CDR3 bases: TGTGCCAGCAGCTTAGGTCGAGAGACCCAGTACTTC. The full variable domain, with the rest looked up from reference TRBV11-3 and TRBJ2-5, is EAGVVQSPRYKIIEKKQPVAFWCNPISGHNTLYWYLQNLGQGPELLIRYENEEAVDDSQLPKDRFSAERLKGVDSTLKIQPAELGDSAVYLCASSLGRETQYFGPGTRLLVL.